A single sample gave rise to the 26 T cell receptor beta chains below, sequenced in a study of blood T cell repertoires in COVID-19. The protocol was immunoSEQ multiplex PCR, while the TCRdb copy is restricted to in-frame clones and leaves out a portion. The sample includes 90,000 to 150,000 clones, roughly 80% of them seen just once. Sequences were obtained from peripheral blood. The source is a man aged 70 or older with acute or convalescent COVID-19.

The chain links TRBV3-1 (or the pseudogene TRBV3-2) to TRBJ1-2, with 9 bases lining up with TRBD1. Per the germline V gene, CDR1 is LGHDT and CDR2 is YNNKEL (reference sequence). The V segment lost 0 bases and the J segment 4 bases; nucleotides outside the gene matches: 3. There are 15 residues in the CDR3. CDR3 in DNA: TGTGCCAGCAGCCAAGAACAGGGGGCCTCCTATGGCTACACCTTC. This encodes CASSQEQGASYGYTF.

The rearrangement joins TRBV6-5 to TRBJ1-3; D is possibly TRBD1 (5 bases). V lost 6 bases to trimming and J lost 0 bases, with 12 bases between them. The CDR3 spans 15 residues. Germline V gene sequence: CDR1 MNHEY, CDR2 SVGAGI. The CDR3: CASSLDTSSGNTIYF. The CDR3 DNA reads as TGTGCCAGCAGCCTGGACACGAGCTCTGGAAACACCATATATTTT.

The chain combines TRBV6-5 with TRBJ2-4, with D unresolved. This CDR3 region has 14 residues. Germline assignment: CDR1 MNHEY and CDR2 SVGAGI. Trimming took 6 bases from V and 5 from J, leaving 14 bases between them. The CDR3 DNA is TGTGCCAGCAGCCAAATTAAAGCTCAAAACATTCAGTACTTC. Amino acids: CASSQIKAQNIQYF.

In its sample, this clone was seen many times. The CDR3 DNA sequence: TGTGCCAGCAGTTACGACACCTCCTATAATTCACCCCTCCACTTT. As protein: CASSYDTSYNSPLHF. This sequence joins TRBV6-5 and TRBJ1-6; D is unresolved. The V gene's germline CDR1 is MNHEY and CDR2 SVGAGI. The CDR3 has 15 amino acids. Trimming stripped 2 bases from V and 0 bases from J, with 5 bases between.

The chain uses TRBV12-3 or TRBV12-4 and TRBJ1-2; no definite D call. The CDR3 runs to 12 residues. The ends were cut back, 6 bases at V and 7 bases at J, with 12 bases in the middle. CDR3 DNA: TGTGCCAGCAGCCCCCCTCAAGCTGGCTACACCTTC. This translates into CASSPPQAGYTF.

The chain joins TRBV5-1 to TRBJ1-1, with 7 nucleotides matching TRBD1. Trimming removed 4 bases from V and 5 bases from J; junction bases left unmatched: 8. The CDR3 is 14 residues long. The germline V gene has CDR1 SGHRS and CDR2 YFSETQ. This chain's CDR3 is CASSIHLRGTEAFF. The CDR3 DNA is TGCGCCAGCAGCATCCATCTCAGGGGGACTGAAGCTTTCTTT.

The gene calls are TRBV18 and TRBJ1-1, with D possibly being TRBD1 (6 bases). The V end lost 3 bases, the J end lost 4 bases, and 18 bases lay between the germline ends. The germline V gene encodes CDR1 KGHSH and CDR2 LQKENI. CDR3 length equals 16 residues. The CDR3 is CASSPLTGLVATEAFF. CDR3 nucleotide sequence: TGTGCCAGCTCACCCCTAACAGGGCTGGTAGCCACTGAAGCTTTCTTT.

The chain has TRBV20-1 and TRBJ2-3; a possible D gene is TRBD2 (7 bases). V lost 3 bases, J lost 5 bases, and 15 bases lay in between. Germline V gives CDR1 DFQATT, CDR2 SNEGSKA (reference sequence). The CDR3 is 14 residues long. The CDR3 here is CSASSRGPLDTQYF. The CDR3 DNA is TGCAGTGCTAGTTCGCGGGGGCCCTTAGATACGCAGTATTTT.

The gene calls are TRBV19 and TRBJ1-2; D unclear. Trimming pared 6 bases from V and 10 bases from J, leaving 12 bases between. The germline gives CDR1 LNHDA, CDR2 SQIVND (reference sequence). The CDR3 is made up of 11 amino acids. The CDR3 loop reads CASRRAGYYTF. The CDR3 DNA reads as TGTGCCAGTAGGCGCGCGGGGTACTACACCTTC.

J is TRBJ1-1 and V is TRBV19, with 7 bases fitting TRBD1. V lost 7 bases, J lost 1 base, and 12 bases stayed unmatched. This CDR3 is 16 amino acids long. CDR1 LNHDA and CDR2 SQIVND come from the germline V gene (reference sequence). The CDR3 region has the DNA TGTGCCAGTATCCCCTTCAAGGGACAGTCGAACACTGAAGCTTTCTTT. Protein sequence: CASIPFKGQSNTEAFF.

In this sample, this clone is medium-sized (0.01 to 0.1%). This rearrangement joins TRBV5-1 to TRBJ1-1; D is possibly TRBD1 (5 bases). V lost 0 bases to trimming and J lost 1 base, with 16 bases between them. Germline V gene lookup returns CDR1 SGHRS and CDR2 YFSETQ. The CDR3 is made up of 17 amino acids. CDR3 nucleotide sequence: TGCGCCAGCAGCTTGGAAGTTGGGGGGTCGAGGAACACTGAAGCTTTCTTT. It yields the protein CASSLEVGGSRNTEAFF.

V is TRBV7-9 and J is TRBJ1-2; D is possibly TRBD1 (5 bases). Germline V lookup: CDR1 SEHNR, CDR2 FQNEAQ (reference sequence). V lost 2 bases to trimming and J lost 8 bases, with 12 bases between them. The CDR3 is 13 amino acids. This chain's CDR3 is CASSLSGSQGYTF. In nucleotides, the CDR3 is TGTGCCAGCAGCTTATCAGGGTCTCAAGGCTACACCTTC. The variable domain in full, with the rest retrieved from reference TRBV7-9 and TRBJ1-2, is DTGVSQNPRHKITKRGQNVTFRCDPISEHNRLYWYRQTLGQGPEFLTYFQNEAQLEKSRLLSDRFSAERPKGSFSTLEIQRTEQGDSAMYLCASSLSGSQGYTFGSGTRLTVV.

The chain has TRBV28 and TRBJ2-7, with D unclear. Germline V gives CDR1 MDHEN, CDR2 SYDVKM. With 4 bases removed from V and 2 bases from J, the gap between germline ends came to 6 bases. This CDR3 contains 12 residues. In DNA form, the CDR3 reads TGTGCCAGCAGTTCCACAACCTACGAGCAGTACTTC. It translates to CASSSTTYEQYF. Based on the CDR3 plus reference TRBV28 and TRBJ2-7, the full variable domain is DVKVTQSSRYLVKRTGEKVFLECVQDMDHENMFWYRQDPGLGLRLIYFSYDVKMKEKGDIPEGYSVSREKKERFSLILESASTNQTSMYLCASSSTTYEQYFGPGTRLTVT.

The chain is built from TRBV2 and TRBJ2-2; tentatively, D is TRBD1 (6 bases). The CDR3 length is 14 residues. CDR1 SNHLY and CDR2 FYNNEI come from the germline V gene. V dropped 2 bases and J dropped 6 bases, with 10 bases sitting between them. In nucleotides, the CDR3 is TGTGCCAGCAGTGAATCACAGGGACCCGGGGAGCTGTTTTTT. Translation: CASSESQGPGELFF.

The V call is TRBV5-1, the J call TRBJ2-2; 7 bases fit TRBD1. Per the germline V gene, CDR1 is SGHRS and CDR2 is YFSETQ. The CDR3 has 16 amino acids. Trimming cost V 4 bases and J 0 bases; bases outside gene matches: 6. The CDR3: CASSGPGQTNTGELFF. The CDR3, as DNA: TGCGCCAGCAGCGGACCGGGACAGACGAACACCGGGGAGCTGTTTTTT.

The rearrangement uses TRBV18 and TRBJ2-7; 10 positions agree with TRBD2. The CDR3 runs to 13 residues. The germline V gene encodes CDR1 KGHSH and CDR2 LQKENI. With 5 bases clipped from V and 2 bases from J, the junction kept 0 bases outside the gene matches. CDR3 residues: CASSTSGTYEQYF. CDR3 nucleotides: TGTGCCAGCTCAACTAGCGGGACCTACGAGCAGTACTTC. The full variable domain, completed using reference TRBV18 and TRBJ2-7, is NAGVMQNPRHLVRRRGQEARLRCSPMKGHSHVYWYRQLPEEGLKFMVYLQKENIIDESGMPKERFSAEFPKEGPSILRIQQVVRGDSAAYFCASSTSGTYEQYFGPGTRLTVT.

V is TRBV4-3 and J is TRBJ2-7; perhaps TRBD1 as D (6 bases). The V and J ends lost 4 bases and 6 bases respectively, with 10 bases between them. CDR1 is LGHNA, CDR2 YSLEER, per germline. This CDR3 is 12 amino acids long. This chain's CDR3 is CASSLTGSEQYF. For the CDR3, the DNA is TGCGCCAGCAGCCTCACAGGGAGCGAGCAGTACTTC.

This clone came up a few times. This chain uses TRBV5-8 with TRBJ2-7, with TRBD2 matching over 9 bases. Germline V CDR1 and CDR2: SGHTS, YDEGEE. The CDR3 is made up of 16 amino acids. The trim removed 3 bases at V and 2 bases at J, leaving 9 bases unmatched. Here the CDR3 reads CASSYSSGRGTYEQYF. The CDR3 DNA sequence: TGTGCCAGCAGCTATAGTAGCGGGAGAGGCACCTACGAGCAGTACTTC.

This clone was seen just once. V gene TRBV13 combines with J gene TRBJ2-3, with D unresolved. Germline V gene data show CDR1 as PRHDT and CDR2 as FYEKMQ (reference sequence). Deletions cut 5 bases from V and 5 bases from J, with 8 bases between. CDR3 length: 12 amino acids. The CDR3 sequence: CASSRARDTQYF. In DNA, the CDR3 is TGTGCCAGCAGCCGTGCTAGAGATACGCAGTATTTT.

This rearrangement joins TRBV27 to TRBJ2-7; weak D call: TRBD2 (5 bases). The CDR3 contains 14 residues. Germline CDR1 is MNHEY and CDR2 is SMNVEV (reference sequence). V was cut by 3 bases and J by 4 bases, with 13 bases left in between. Here the CDR3 reads CASSLEVDGYEQYF. CDR3 in DNA: TGTGCCAGCAGTTTGGAGGTTGATGGGTACGAGCAGTACTTC.

This chain links TRBV3-1 (or the pseudogene TRBV3-2) with TRBJ2-5, with TRBD1 as a possible D gene (7 bases). V lost 0 bases, J lost 1 base, and 15 bases lay in between. Germline values: CDR1 LGHDT, CDR2 YNNKEL (reference sequence). The CDR3 is 17 residues long. CDR3 nucleotides: TGTGCCAGCAGCCAAGAGGCACGGGGGACAGTCCAAGAGACCCAGTACTTC. This codes for CASSQEARGTVQETQYF.

The J gene is TRBJ1-6, the V gene TRBV13, with TRBD1 identical over 9 bases. The CDR3 spans 15 residues. Trimming at V came to 8 bases and at J to 11 bases, leaving 13 bases not matched to a gene. CDR1 and CDR2 from the germline V gene are PRHDT and FYEKMQ (reference sequence). The CDR3 DNA reads TGTGCCAGCTCGCCCCCGGGACAGGGAGGTCCACCCCTCCACTTT. Translated: CASSPPGQGGPPLHF.

The chain joins TRBV5-1 to TRBJ2-3; 10 nucleotides match TRBD2. Germline lookup yields CDR1 SGHRS and CDR2 YFSETQ. CDR3 length equals 18 residues. The J segment lost 1 base and the V segment lost 0 bases, leaving 8 bases of the junction unmatched. The CDR3: CASSLGASGSAGTDTQYF. CDR3 DNA: TGCGCCAGCAGCTTGGGGGCTAGCGGGAGCGCGGGCACAGATACGCAGTATTTT. The whole variable domain, filled in from reference TRBV5-1 and TRBJ2-3, reads KAGVTQTPRYLIKTRGQQVTLSCSPISGHRSVSWYQQTPGQGLQFLFEYFSETQRNKGNFPGRFSGRQFSNSRSEMNVSTLELGDSALYLCASSLGASGSAGTDTQYFGPGTRLTVL.

The chain is built from TRBV7-9 and TRBJ2-1; D is undetermined. Germline assignment: CDR1 SEHNR and CDR2 FQNEAQ (reference sequence). CDR3 length equals 12 residues. Trimming cost V 5 bases and J 3 bases, with 5 bases left between them. Here the CDR3 DNA reads TGTGCCAGCAGCCTTAACTACAATGAGCAGTTCTTC. This codes for CASSLNYNEQFF. Full variable domain (remainder filled in from reference TRBV7-9 and TRBJ2-1): DTGVSQNPRHKITKRGQNVTFRCDPISEHNRLYWYRQTLGQGPEFLTYFQNEAQLEKSRLLSDRFSAERPKGSFSTLEIQRTEQGDSAMYLCASSLNYNEQFFGPGTRLTVL.

J is TRBJ2-2 and V is TRBV24-1; TRBD1 aligns across 7 bases. V shed 3 bases, J shed 4 bases, and the junction held 4 bases outside the gene matches. CDR3 length equals 15 residues. The germline CDR1 and CDR2 sequences are KGHDR and SFDVKD. CDR3 region: CATSDDRVSTGELFF. CDR3 in DNA: TGTGCCACCAGTGATGACAGGGTGAGCACCGGGGAGCTGTTTTTT.

The CDR3 coding sequence is TGTGCCTCGAGGACAAACACCGGGGAGCTGTTTTTT. Protein: CASRTNTGELFF. The chain recombines TRBV6-5 with TRBJ2-2, with D tentatively TRBD1 (5 bases). The V gene's germline CDR1 is MNHEY and CDR2 SVGAGI. Trimming took off 11 bases at V and 2 bases at J, with 9 bases between the two ends. The CDR3 is made up of 12 amino acids.